This T cell receptor beta chain was identified during a study of blood T cell repertoires in COVID-19. Study-level information: COVID-19 samples from acute and convalescent phases originated in the United States, Italy and Spain. The analysed material was cDNA or gDNA that came from T cells, B-cell-depleted T cells, or PBMCs.

Original processing notes: How many nucleated cells were present was estimated from reference gene primer amplification. Clones were sequenced by immunoSEQ multiplex PCR, and TCRdb holds only the in-frame ones, with some missing. V and J calls plus clone size are reproduced from that table; the DNA served to infer D and trimming. The sample includes 100,000 or so clones, 80% to 95% of them seen just once. Germline-derived CDR1 and CDR2 are SGHDT and YYEEEE. The junction had 6 bases not matched to a gene; V was cut back by 4 bases and J by 5 bases. This CDR3 spans 14 amino acids. This TCR was sampled from a man aged 45-60 years with active COVID-19. Material for sequencing was peripheral blood. The V and J genes are TRBV5-6 and TRBJ2-5, with 9 bases identical to TRBD1. CDR3 sequence (DNA): TGTGCCAGCAGCGCCTGGACAGGGGATGAGACCCAGTACTTC. It is translated as CASSAWTGDETQYF. The full variable domain, its missing parts supplied by reference TRBV5-6 and TRBJ2-5, is DAGVTQSPTHLIKTRGQQVTLRCSPKSGHDTVSWYQQALGQGPQFIFQYYEEEERQRGNFPDRFSGHQFPNYSSELNVNALLLGDSALYLCASSAWTGDETQYFGPGTRLLVL.